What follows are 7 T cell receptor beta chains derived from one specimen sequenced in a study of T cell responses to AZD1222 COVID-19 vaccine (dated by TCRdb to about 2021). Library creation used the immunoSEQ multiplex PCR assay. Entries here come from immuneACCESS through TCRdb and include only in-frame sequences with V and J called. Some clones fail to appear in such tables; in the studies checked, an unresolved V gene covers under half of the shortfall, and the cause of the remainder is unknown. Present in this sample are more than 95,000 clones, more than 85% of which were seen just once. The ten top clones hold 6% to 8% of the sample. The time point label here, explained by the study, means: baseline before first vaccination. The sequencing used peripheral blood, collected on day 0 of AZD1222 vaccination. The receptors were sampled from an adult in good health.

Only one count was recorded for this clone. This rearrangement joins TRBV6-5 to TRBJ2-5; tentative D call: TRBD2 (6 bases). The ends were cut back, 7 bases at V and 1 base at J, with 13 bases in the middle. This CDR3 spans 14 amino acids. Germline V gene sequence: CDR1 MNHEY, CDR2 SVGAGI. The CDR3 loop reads CASTQGGPQETQYF. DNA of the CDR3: TGTGCCAGCACCCAAGGAGGGCCCCAAGAGACCCAGTACTTC.

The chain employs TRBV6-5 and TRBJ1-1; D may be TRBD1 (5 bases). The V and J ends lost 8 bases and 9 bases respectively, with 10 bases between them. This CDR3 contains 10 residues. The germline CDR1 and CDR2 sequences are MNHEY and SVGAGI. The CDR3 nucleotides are TGTGCCAGCGGTCAGGGACAAGCTTTCTTT. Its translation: CASGQGQAFF.

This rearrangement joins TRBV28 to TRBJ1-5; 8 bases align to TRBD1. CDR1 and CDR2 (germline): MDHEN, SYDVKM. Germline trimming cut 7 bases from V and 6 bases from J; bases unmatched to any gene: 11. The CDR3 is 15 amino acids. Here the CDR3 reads CASIPLDRGGQPQHF. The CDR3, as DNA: TGTGCCAGCATCCCCCTCGACAGGGGCGGTCAGCCCCAGCATTTT.

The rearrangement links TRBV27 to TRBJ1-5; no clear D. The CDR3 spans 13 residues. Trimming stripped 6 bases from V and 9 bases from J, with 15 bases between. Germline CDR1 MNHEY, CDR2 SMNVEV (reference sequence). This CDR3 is CASRGGSGWPQHF. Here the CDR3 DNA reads TGTGCCAGCAGGGGAGGGAGCGGTTGGCCCCAGCATTTT.

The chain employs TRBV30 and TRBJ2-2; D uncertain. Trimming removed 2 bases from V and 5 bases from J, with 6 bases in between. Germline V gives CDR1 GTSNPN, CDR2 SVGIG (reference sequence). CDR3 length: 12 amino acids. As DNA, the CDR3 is TGTGCCTGGAGTTGGTCTACCGGGGAGCTGTTTTTT. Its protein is CAWSWSTGELFF. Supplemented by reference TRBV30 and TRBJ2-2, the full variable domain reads SQTIHQWPATLVQPVGSPLSLECTVEGTSNPNLYWYRQAAGRGLQLLFYSVGIGQISSEVPQNLSASRPQDRQFILSSKKLLLSDSGFYLCAWSWSTGELFFGEGSRLTVL.

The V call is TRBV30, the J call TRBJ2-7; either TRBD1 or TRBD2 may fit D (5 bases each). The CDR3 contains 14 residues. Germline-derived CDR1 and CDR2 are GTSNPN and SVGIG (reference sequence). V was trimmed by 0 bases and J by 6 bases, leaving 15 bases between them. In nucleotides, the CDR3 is TGTGCCTGGAGTGTGGCCGGGACGGCGCCCGAGCAGTACTTC. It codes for CAWSVAGTAPEQYF.

DNA of the CDR3: TGTGCCAGCAGTTACGGGGATACCTATGGCTACACCTTC. This translates into CASSYGDTYGYTF. J is TRBJ1-2 and V is TRBV6-5, with D uncertain. The ends were cut back, 2 bases at V and 4 bases at J, with 8 bases in the middle. The CDR3 is made up of 13 amino acids. Germline CDR1 MNHEY, CDR2 SVGAGI.